The 22 T cell receptor beta chains in this list originate from one sample, sequenced in a study of shared clonotypes between healthy human individuals. The protocol was immunoSEQ multiplex PCR, while the TCRdb copy is restricted to in-frame clones and leaves out a portion. The table includes roughly 720,000 clones, about 90% detected once. The sequencing sample was made of memory CD8+ T cells from PBMCs. The subset is: CD45RO+ cells pooled with CCR7-negative TemRA cells. These receptors were collected from a man aged 18 to 29 in good health. Some clones in this sample may be carry-over from other donors' samples.

The J gene is TRBJ2-1, the V gene TRBV7-3; possible D gene TRBD1, 6 bases. There are 13 residues in the CDR3. Trimming pared 2 bases from V and 6 bases from J, leaving 8 bases between. Germline assignment: CDR1 SGHTA and CDR2 FQGTGA. This chain's CDR3 is CASSLLGGNEQFF. The CDR3 DNA follows: TGTGCCAGCAGCTTATTAGGGGGCAATGAGCAGTTCTTC.

The chain links TRBV27 to TRBJ1-5; maybe TRBD1 (5 bases). V was cut by 6 bases and J by 1 base, with 7 bases left in between. Germline CDR1 is MNHEY and CDR2 is SMNVEV (reference sequence). The CDR3 spans 13 residues. The DNA for the CDR3 is TGTGCCAGCAGCCGGGACAGCAATCAGCCCCAGCATTTT. It specifies CASSRDSNQPQHF.

The chain recombines TRBV28 with TRBJ1-5, with TRBD1 as a possible D gene (5 bases). V lost 4 bases, J lost 2 bases, and 12 bases lay in between. CDR3 size: 15 residues. Germline V gene data show CDR1 as MDHEN and CDR2 as SYDVKM. CDR3 nucleotide sequence: TGTGCCAGCAGTTCCGGAGGGGAAGGCAATCAGCCCCAGCATTTT. Protein sequence: CASSSGGEGNQPQHF.

This chain connects TRBV27 to TRBJ2-7, with D possibly TRBD1 on 6 matching bases. Trimming left V 0 bases short and J 3 bases short, with 18 bases between. The CDR3 contains 17 residues. CDR1 and CDR2 (germline): MNHEY, SMNVEV (reference sequence). The CDR3 reads CASSLSGRTAVIYEQYF. CDR3 bases: TGTGCCAGCAGTTTATCAGGACGGACAGCCGTAATCTACGAGCAGTACTTC.

This clone was counted a few times. This rearrangement joins TRBV28 to TRBJ2-7; no definite D call. The CDR3 has 12 amino acids. From germline, CDR1 is MDHEN and CDR2 SYDVKM. Trimming shortened V by 6 bases and J by 1 base, and 7 bases separated the two germline ends. CDR3 in amino acids: CASRPRSYEQYF. The CDR3 DNA follows: TGTGCCAGCAGGCCCCGTTCCTACGAGCAGTACTTC.

The chain combines TRBV28 with TRBJ2-1; possibly TRBD2 for D (5 bases). The CDR3 is 14 residues long. CDR1 MDHEN and CDR2 SYDVKM come from the germline V gene. CDR3 loop: CASYGEISYNEQFF. For the CDR3, the DNA is TGTGCTTCATACGGGGAGATCTCCTACAATGAGCAGTTCTTC.

The chain couples TRBV7-9 to TRBJ1-1; D unclear. This CDR3 has 17 amino acids. Germline V gene sequence: CDR1 SEHNR, CDR2 FQNEAQ (reference sequence). The V end was cut by 5 bases, the J end by 4 bases, with 23 bases between. The chain's CDR3 is CASSPPRGERRFTEAFF. In nucleotides, the CDR3 is TGTGCCAGCAGCCCCCCCCGGGGAGAGAGAAGGTTCACTGAAGCTTTCTTT.

The chain couples TRBV7-8 to TRBJ2-5; D is unclear. The germline V gene has CDR1 SGHVS and CDR2 FQNEAQ. V lost 1 base, J lost 5 bases, and 14 bases lay in between. The CDR3 is 15 residues long. In DNA form, the CDR3 reads TGTGCCAGCAGCTTAGACCGGGCAGGATGGGAGACCCAGTACTTC. It codes for CASSLDRAGWETQYF. Looking up the rest from reference TRBV7-8 and TRBJ2-5 gives the full variable domain: GAGVSQSPRYKVAKRGQDVALRCDPISGHVSLFWYQQALGQGPEFLTYFQNEAQLDKSGLPSDRFFAERPEGSVSTLKIQRTQQEDSAVYLCASSLDRAGWETQYFGPGTRLLVL.

V is TRBV7-2 and J is TRBJ1-5; D not resolved. Trimming removed 3 bases from V and 3 bases from J, with 9 bases in between. The CDR3 has 14 residues. Germline CDR1 and CDR2: SGHTA and FQGNSA. The CDR3 DNA reads TGTGCCAGCAGCTTTACAGACTTCAATCAGCCCCAGCATTTT. Its translation is CASSFTDFNQPQHF.

The chain has TRBV11-2 and TRBJ2-3; TRBD2 is a possible D gene (5 bases). This CDR3 has 15 amino acids. With 5 bases removed from V and 5 bases from J, the gap between germline ends came to 17 bases. Germline V gene data show CDR1 as SGHAT and CDR2 as FQNNGV. This CDR3 reads CASSEGGSKGDTQYF. The CDR3 nucleotides read TGTGCCAGCAGCGAGGGTGGGAGTAAGGGAGATACGCAGTATTTT.

This rearrangement joins TRBV19 to TRBJ2-3, with unresolved D. V lost 3 bases to trimming and J lost 8 bases, with 6 bases between them. This CDR3 has 11 amino acids. Germline-derived CDR1 and CDR2 are LNHDA and SQIVND (reference sequence). CDR3 DNA: TGTGCCAGTAGTATTATGGGTACGCAGTATTTT. Encoded protein: CASSIMGTQYF.

The chain has TRBV11-2 and TRBJ2-7; 9 bases match TRBD2. CDR1 is SGHAT, CDR2 FQNNGV, per germline. This CDR3 region has 17 residues. The ends lost 1 base at V and 0 bases at J; junction bases unmatched: 7. The chain's CDR3 is CASSLGPLAGLSYEQYF. The CDR3 coding sequence is TGTGCCAGCAGCTTAGGTCCCCTAGCGGGACTCTCCTACGAGCAGTACTTC.

Concerning this clone itself: The identical CDR3 is also encoded by other nucleotide sequences in the sample. This chain joins TRBV4-1 and TRBJ2-2; D unclear. This CDR3 comprises 15 residues. The V end lost 1 base, the J end lost 2 bases, and 8 bases lay between the germline ends. Per the germline V gene, CDR1 is MGHRA and CDR2 is YSYEKL. CDR3 DNA: TGCGCCAGCAGCCAAGTGACACTAAACACCGGGGAGCTGTTTTTT. This codes for CASSQVTLNTGELFF.

This clone occurred once. The chain uses TRBV27 and TRBJ1-1; no firm D call. This CDR3 has 14 residues. CDR1 is MNHEY, CDR2 SMNVEV, per germline (reference sequence). The V and J ends lost 7 bases and 3 bases respectively, with 15 bases between them. CDR3 loop: CASKLGPQYTEAFF. CDR3 nucleotides: TGTGCCAGCAAACTCGGACCTCAGTACACTGAAGCTTTCTTT.

This clone showed up just once. The V gene is TRBV19, the J gene TRBJ1-1; D gene unclear. CDR1 and CDR2 (germline): LNHDA, SQIVND (reference sequence). The CDR3 sequence is 13 residues long. V lost 3 bases, J lost 9 bases, and 14 bases lay in between. Here the CDR3 reads CASSMHETLKAFF. The CDR3 bases are TGTGCCAGTAGTATGCACGAGACACTGAAAGCTTTCTTT.

This chain connects TRBV28 to TRBJ2-6; D call uncertain. From germline, CDR1 is MDHEN and CDR2 SYDVKM. Trimming took off 5 bases at V and 0 bases at J, with 8 bases between the two ends. The CDR3 contains 15 residues. CDR3 nucleotides: TGTGCCAGCAGTCTACCGGTCTCTGGGGCCAACGTCCTGACTTTC. Residues: CASSLPVSGANVLTF.

The chain recombines TRBV19 with TRBJ2-6; D gene uncertain. Germline V gene sequence: CDR1 LNHDA, CDR2 SQIVND (reference sequence). CDR3 length: 16 residues. Trimming took off 10 bases at V and 1 base at J, with 17 bases between the two ends. The CDR3 DNA follows: TGTGCCACGCGTGTTACGGGTAGGTCTGGGGCCAACGTCCTGACTTTC. It translates to CATRVTGRSGANVLTF.

V is TRBV6-6 and J is TRBJ2-5; D ambiguous. V dropped 2 bases and J dropped 5 bases, with 12 bases sitting between them. The CDR3 runs to 14 residues. Per germline, CDR1 MNHNY and CDR2 SVGAGI (reference sequence). The CDR3 here is CASSYLVGLETQYF. CDR3 sequence (DNA): TGTGCCAGCAGTTACCTCGTAGGGCTGGAGACCCAGTACTTC.

J is TRBJ2-7 and V is TRBV4-1; 8 bases are a match to TRBD1. The CDR3 totals 15 residues. Germline V CDR1 and CDR2: MGHRA, YSYEKL. V was pared by 4 bases and J by 0 bases, with 5 bases of the junction left unmatched. CDR3 sequence reads: CASSPQDRVSYEQYF. The CDR3 DNA reads as TGCGCCAGCAGCCCACAGGACAGGGTCTCCTACGAGCAGTACTTC.

The chain joins TRBV27 to TRBJ2-3; D unclear. Germline CDR1 reads MNHEY; CDR2 reads SMNVEV (reference sequence). Trimming removed 3 bases from V and 1 base from J, with 11 bases in between. The CDR3 runs to 15 residues. CDR3 amino acids: CASSFLAGRTDTQYF. Here the CDR3 DNA reads TGTGCCAGCAGTTTTTTAGCAGGTCGCACAGATACGCAGTATTTT.

The chain recombines TRBV5-1 with TRBJ1-2, with D tentatively TRBD1 (6 bases). CDR1 and CDR2 (germline): SGHRS, YFSETQ. The V gene lost 0 bases and the J gene lost 4 bases, with 10 bases spanning the gap. This CDR3 has 14 residues. The CDR3 protein is CASSLAGAGYGYTF. The CDR3 bases are TGCGCCAGCAGCTTGGCGGGGGCGGGCTATGGCTACACCTTC.

The chain carries TRBV19 and TRBJ1-2, with 9 bases aligning to TRBD1. The junction had 7 bases not matched to a gene; V was cut back by 4 bases and J by 1 base. The germline gives CDR1 LNHDA, CDR2 SQIVND (reference sequence). The CDR3 covers 16 residues. CDR3 amino acids: CASSTGTGTYNYGYTF. DNA for the CDR3: TGTGCCAGTAGTACCGGGACAGGGACTTATAACTATGGCTACACCTTC. Complete variable domain (other parts from reference TRBV19 and TRBJ1-2): DGGITQSPKYLFRKEGQNVTLSCEQNLNHDAMYWYRQDPGQGLRLIYYSQIVNDFQKGDIAEGYSVSREKKESFPLTVTSAQKNPTAFYLCASSTGTGTYNYGYTFGSGTRLTVV.